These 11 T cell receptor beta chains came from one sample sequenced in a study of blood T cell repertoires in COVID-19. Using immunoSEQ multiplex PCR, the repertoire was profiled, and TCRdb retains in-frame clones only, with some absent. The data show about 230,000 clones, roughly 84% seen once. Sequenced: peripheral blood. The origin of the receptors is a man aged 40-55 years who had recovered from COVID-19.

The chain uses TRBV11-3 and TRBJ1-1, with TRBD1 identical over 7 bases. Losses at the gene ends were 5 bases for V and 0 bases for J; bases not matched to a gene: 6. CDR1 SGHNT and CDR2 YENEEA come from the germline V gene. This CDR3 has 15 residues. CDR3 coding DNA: TGTGCCAGCAGCACCGGGACAGCCATGAACACTGAAGCTTTCTTT. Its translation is CASSTGTAMNTEAFF.

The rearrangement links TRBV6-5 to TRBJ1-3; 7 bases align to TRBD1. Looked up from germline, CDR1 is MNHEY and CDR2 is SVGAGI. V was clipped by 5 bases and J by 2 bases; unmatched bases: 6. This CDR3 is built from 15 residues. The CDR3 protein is CASSRGQEAGNTIYF. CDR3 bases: TGTGCCAGCAGTCGCGGACAGGAGGCTGGAAACACCATATATTTT.

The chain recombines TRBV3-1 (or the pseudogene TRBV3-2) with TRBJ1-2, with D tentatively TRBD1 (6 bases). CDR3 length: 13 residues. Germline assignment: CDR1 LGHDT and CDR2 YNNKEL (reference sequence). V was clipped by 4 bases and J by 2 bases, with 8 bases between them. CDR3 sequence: CASSPTGNYGYTF. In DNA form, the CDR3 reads TGTGCCAGCAGCCCTACAGGGAACTATGGCTACACCTTC.

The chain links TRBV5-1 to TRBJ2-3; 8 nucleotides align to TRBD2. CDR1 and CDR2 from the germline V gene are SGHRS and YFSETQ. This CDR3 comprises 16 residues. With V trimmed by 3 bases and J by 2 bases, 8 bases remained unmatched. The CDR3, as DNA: TGCGCCAGCAGCTGGAACAAGCGGGAGCTCACAGATACGCAGTATTTT. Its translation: CASSWNKRELTDTQYF.

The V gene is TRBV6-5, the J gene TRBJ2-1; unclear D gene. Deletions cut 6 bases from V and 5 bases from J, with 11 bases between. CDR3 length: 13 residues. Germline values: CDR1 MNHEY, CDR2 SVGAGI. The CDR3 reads CASSGSLNNEQFF. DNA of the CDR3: TGTGCCAGCAGCGGTAGTCTCAACAATGAGCAGTTCTTC.

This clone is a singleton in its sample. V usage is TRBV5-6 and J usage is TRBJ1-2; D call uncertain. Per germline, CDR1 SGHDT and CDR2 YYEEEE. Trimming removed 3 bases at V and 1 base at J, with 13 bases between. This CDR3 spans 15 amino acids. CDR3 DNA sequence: TGTGCCAGCAGCTCCTGGGCAGGAGGTAACTATGGCTACACCTTC. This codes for CASSSWAGGNYGYTF.

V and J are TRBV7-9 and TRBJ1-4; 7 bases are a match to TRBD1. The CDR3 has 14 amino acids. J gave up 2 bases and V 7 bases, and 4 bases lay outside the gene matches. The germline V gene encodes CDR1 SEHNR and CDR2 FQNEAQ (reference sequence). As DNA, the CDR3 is TGTGCCAGCACCCCGGACAGGACTAATGAAAAACTGTTTTTT. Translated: CASTPDRTNEKLFF.

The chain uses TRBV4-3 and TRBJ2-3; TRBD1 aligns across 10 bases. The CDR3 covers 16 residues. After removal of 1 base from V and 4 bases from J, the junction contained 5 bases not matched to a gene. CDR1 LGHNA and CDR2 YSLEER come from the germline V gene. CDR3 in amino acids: CASSQAGTGEPDTQYF. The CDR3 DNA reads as TGCGCCAGCAGCCAAGCAGGGACAGGGGAGCCAGATACGCAGTATTTT.

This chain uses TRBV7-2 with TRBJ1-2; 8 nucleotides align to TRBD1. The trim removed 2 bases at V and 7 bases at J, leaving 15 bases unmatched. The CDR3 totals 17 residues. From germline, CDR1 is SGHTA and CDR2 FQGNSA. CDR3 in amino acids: CASSLFSGSGGDSGYTF. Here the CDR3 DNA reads TGTGCCAGCAGCTTATTCAGTGGCTCAGGGGGCGATTCTGGCTACACCTTC.

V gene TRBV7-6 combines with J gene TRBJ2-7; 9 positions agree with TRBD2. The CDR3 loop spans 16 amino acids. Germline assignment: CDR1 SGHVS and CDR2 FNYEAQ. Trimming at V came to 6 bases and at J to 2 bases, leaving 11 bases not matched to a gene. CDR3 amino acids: CASSTKTSGRTYEQYF. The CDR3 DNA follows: TGTGCCAGCAGTACTAAAACTAGCGGGCGGACCTACGAGCAGTACTTC.

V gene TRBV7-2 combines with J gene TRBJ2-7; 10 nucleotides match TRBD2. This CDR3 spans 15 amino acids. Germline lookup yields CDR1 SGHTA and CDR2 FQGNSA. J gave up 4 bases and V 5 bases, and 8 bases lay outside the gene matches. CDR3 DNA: TGTGCCAGCAGCACGAAAGCGGGGGGGCTATACGAGCAGTACTTC. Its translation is CASSTKAGGLYEQYF. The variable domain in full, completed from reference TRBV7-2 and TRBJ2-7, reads GAGVSQSPSNKVTEKGKDVELRCDPISGHTALYWYRQSLGQGLEFLIYFQGNSAPDKSGLPSDRFSAERTGGSVSTLTIQRTQQEDSAVYLCASSTKAGGLYEQYFGPGTRLTVT.